This T cell receptor (beta chain) was identified in a study of T cell changes during pregnancy in multiple sclerosis. Sequencing was performed with immunoSEQ multiplex PCR; in TCRdb, only in-frame clones are kept and a portion is missing. The top ten clones hold around 2% of a sample with about 47,000 clones, about 91% of them seen once. V lost 1 base and J 2 bases, leaving 14 bases between the germline ends. Germline CDR1 MNHEY, CDR2 SMNVEV (reference sequence). The length of the CDR3 is 16 residues. The sequences come from peripheral blood, collected in the third trimester of pregnancy. The clonotype was recovered from a female donor with multiple sclerosis, enrolled in a pregnancy study. The J gene is TRBJ2-5, the V gene TRBV27; the D gene is possibly TRBD2 (7 bases). The DNA of the CDR3 is TGTGCCAGCAGTTTATATCCAGCGGGACAACAAGAGACCCAGTACTTC. Amino acids: CASSLYPAGQQETQYF.